The rows below give T cell receptor beta chains drawn from one sample of a study of shared clonotypes between healthy human individuals. Generated by immunoSEQ multiplex PCR, the TCRdb table keeps only in-frame clones and is missing some. The data contain hundreds of thousands of clones, less than 98% of them singletons. The sample was naive CD4+ T cells sorted from blood. The receptors stem from a woman aged 30 to 39 in good health. The CDR3 runs from the conserved cysteine through the conserved F or W. D genes are given only for firm matches. Clone sizes are given selectively: once, few, many, or a class where the clone is expanded.

v_call: TRBV20-1; d_call: .; clone_size: .; j_call: TRBJ2-1; cdr3_nt: TGCAGTGCTAGAATTCCTCATGAGCAGTTCTTC; cdr3_aa: CSARIPHEQFF
v_call: TRBV28; d_call: .; clone_size: .; j_call: TRBJ2-1; cdr3_nt: TGTGCCAGCTCCCGGTCGGGTGAGCAGTTCTTC; cdr3_aa: CASSRSGEQFF
v_call: TRBV5-1; d_call: TRBD2; clone_size: .; j_call: TRBJ2-2; cdr3_nt: TGCGCCAGCAGCGTAGCGGGAGGCGCGAACACCGGGGAGCTGTTTTTT; cdr3_aa: CASSVAGGANTGELFF
v_call: TRBV27; d_call: .; clone_size: .; j_call: TRBJ1-2; cdr3_nt: TGTGCCAGCAGTTCCTCTGGGGGGGCTTATGGCTACACCTTC; cdr3_aa: CASSSSGGAYGYTF
v_call: TRBV7-9; d_call: TRBD2; clone_size: .; j_call: TRBJ2-3; cdr3_nt: TGTGCCAGCAGCTTACGAAAAGCGGGAGGGCCCGAAGATACGCAGTATTTT; cdr3_aa: CASSLRKAGGPEDTQYF
v_call: TRBV5-4; d_call: .; clone_size: .; j_call: TRBJ2-2; cdr3_nt: TGTGCCAGCAGCTTACGCGCGAACACCGGGGAGCTGTTTTTT; cdr3_aa: CASSLRANTGELFF
v_call: TRBV27; d_call: TRBD1; clone_size: .; j_call: TRBJ2-7; cdr3_nt: TGTGCCAGTCACGAGGGACAGCTTTACACCCTCCACTACGAGCAGTACTTC; cdr3_aa: CASHEGQLYTLHYEQYF
v_call: TRBV5-4; d_call: TRBD2; clone_size: .; j_call: TRBJ2-1; cdr3_nt: TGTGCCAGCAGTTCCGGGCTAGCGGGAAACAATGAGCAGTTCTTC; cdr3_aa: CASSSGLAGNNEQFF
v_call: TRBV2; d_call: .; clone_size: .; j_call: TRBJ1-3; cdr3_nt: TGTGCCAGCAGTGCCGAGGTCTCTGGAAACACCATATATTTT; cdr3_aa: CASSAEVSGNTIYF
v_call: TRBV15; d_call: .; clone_size: once; j_call: TRBJ1-1; cdr3_nt: TGTGCCACCAGCAGAGATCTTTCGAGGGGCACTGAAGCTTTCTTT; cdr3_aa: CATSRDLSRGTEAFF
v_call: TRBV11-2; d_call: TRBD1; clone_size: .; j_call: TRBJ1-2; cdr3_nt: TGTGCCAGCAGCTTAGGACAGGGGAGAGGCTACACCTTC; cdr3_aa: CASSLGQGRGYTF
v_call: TRBV28; d_call: .; clone_size: .; j_call: TRBJ1-6; cdr3_nt: TGTGCCAGCAGTCACATGACACAATATAATTCACCCCTCCACTTT; cdr3_aa: CASSHMTQYNSPLHF
v_call: TRBV2; d_call: .; clone_size: .; j_call: TRBJ2-1; cdr3_nt: TGTGCCAGCAATAGGAATTATGCGAATGAGCAGTTCTTC; cdr3_aa: CASNRNYANEQFF
v_call: TRBV19; d_call: TRBD2; clone_size: .; j_call: TRBJ2-1; cdr3_nt: TGTGCCAGTACCATAACGACTAGCGGGAGGTGGAATGAGCAGTTCTTC; cdr3_aa: CASTITTSGRWNEQFF
v_call: TRBV6-1; d_call: .; clone_size: once; j_call: TRBJ1-5; cdr3_nt: TGTGCCAGCAGTGATTACACAAGTTATAGCAATCAGCCCCAGCATTTT; cdr3_aa: CASSDYTSYSNQPQHF
v_call: TRBV27; d_call: TRBD1; clone_size: .; j_call: TRBJ2-5; cdr3_nt: TGTGCCAGCAGTTTATTGGGGGACAGGGGGACAAAGACCCAGTACTTC; cdr3_aa: CASSLLGDRGTKTQYF
v_call: TRBV5-4; d_call: .; clone_size: .; j_call: TRBJ2-5; cdr3_nt: TGTGCCAGCAGCTTGTCCCCGACAGGCCAACGAGAGACCCAGTACTTC; cdr3_aa: CASSLSPTGQRETQYF
v_call: TRBV27; d_call: .; clone_size: .; j_call: TRBJ1-2; cdr3_nt: TGTGCCAGCAGATCGCCAGGCCCTAACTATGGCTACACCTTC; cdr3_aa: CASRSPGPNYGYTF
v_call: TRBV5-1; d_call: .; clone_size: .; j_call: TRBJ2-3; cdr3_nt: TGCGCCAGCACCCCGGACGGATTCACAGATACGCAGTATTTT; cdr3_aa: CASTPDGFTDTQYF
v_call: TRBV4-2; d_call: TRBD2; clone_size: .; j_call: TRBJ2-1; cdr3_nt: TGTGCCAGCAGCCAAGAAATCGGGCTAGCGGGAGTCGGTGAGCAGTTCTTC; cdr3_aa: CASSQEIGLAGVGEQFF
v_call: TRBV29-1; d_call: .; clone_size: .; j_call: TRBJ1-3; cdr3_nt: TGCAGCGTTGAGGGCCGTCTCTCTGGAAACACCATATATTTT; cdr3_aa: CSVEGRLSGNTIYF
v_call: TRBV7-2; d_call: .; clone_size: .; j_call: TRBJ2-5; cdr3_nt: TGTGCCAGCAGCCCATTCCAGACCCAGTACTTC; cdr3_aa: CASSPFQTQYF
v_call: TRBV27; d_call: .; clone_size: .; j_call: TRBJ1-2; cdr3_nt: TGTGCCAGCAGACAACAGGGCTATGGCTACACCTTC; cdr3_aa: CASRQQGYGYTF
v_call: TRBV6-6; d_call: .; clone_size: .; j_call: TRBJ1-5; cdr3_nt: TGTGCCAGCAGTTACCTTACGGCGGTAAATCAGCCCCAGCATTTT; cdr3_aa: CASSYLTAVNQPQHF
v_call: TRBV28; d_call: .; clone_size: .; j_call: TRBJ2-3; cdr3_nt: TGTGCCAGCAGCTCCCGTAGGGCAGATACGCAGTATTTT; cdr3_aa: CASSSRRADTQYF
v_call: TRBV27; d_call: TRBD2; clone_size: .; j_call: TRBJ2-7; cdr3_nt: TGTGCCAGCAGCCGTCAACCACTAGCGGGACCCTACGAGCAGTACTTC; cdr3_aa: CASSRQPLAGPYEQYF
v_call: TRBV6-1; d_call: TRBD2; clone_size: .; j_call: TRBJ2-7; cdr3_nt: TGTGCCAGCTCCCCGTCGGCAGCGGGACTCTACGAGCAGTACTTC; cdr3_aa: CASSPSAAGLYEQYF
v_call: TRBV15; d_call: .; clone_size: .; j_call: TRBJ2-7; cdr3_nt: TGTGCCACCAGCAGAGATTTACTCCAGAGTGGTTACGAGCAGTACTTC; cdr3_aa: CATSRDLLQSGYEQYF
v_call: TRBV6-5; d_call: .; clone_size: .; j_call: TRBJ1-5; cdr3_nt: TGTGCCAGCAGTTATGCTCAGGCGAATCAGCCCCAGCATTTT; cdr3_aa: CASSYAQANQPQHF
v_call: TRBV19; d_call: .; clone_size: .; j_call: TRBJ2-3; cdr3_nt: TGTGCCAGTAGTGACAGATCATCAGATACGCAGTATTTT; cdr3_aa: CASSDRSSDTQYF
v_call: TRBV5-4; d_call: TRBD2; clone_size: .; j_call: TRBJ2-3; cdr3_nt: TGTGCCAGCACCCCACAGGCGGGAGGGTCCACAGATACGCAGTATTTT; cdr3_aa: CASTPQAGGSTDTQYF
v_call: TRBV27; d_call: .; clone_size: .; j_call: TRBJ2-7; cdr3_nt: TGTGCCAGCAGTTTACAGGGGCCGACGGTAGTATCCTACGAGCAGTACTTC; cdr3_aa: CASSLQGPTVVSYEQYF
v_call: TRBV28; d_call: .; clone_size: .; j_call: TRBJ2-2; cdr3_nt: TGTGCCAGCAGTTTGGTCGGGGAGCTGTTTTTT; cdr3_aa: CASSLVGELFF
v_call: TRBV28; d_call: TRBD2; clone_size: .; j_call: TRBJ2-4; cdr3_nt: TGTGCCAGCAGTTTTAGCGGGAGGTACTCTCTAGCCAAAAACATTCAGTACTTC; cdr3_aa: CASSFSGRYSLAKNIQYF
v_call: TRBV5-8; d_call: .; clone_size: .; j_call: TRBJ2-1; cdr3_nt: TGTGCCAGCAGCTTGTTTATCCTCGAGGCAGGTCAAGGGAATGAGCAGTTCTTC; cdr3_aa: CASSLFILEAGQGNEQFF
v_call: TRBV29-1; d_call: .; clone_size: .; j_call: TRBJ2-4; cdr3_nt: TGCAGCGTTGTCAGGGTTTTCGGGGACATTCAGTACTTC; cdr3_aa: CSVVRVFGDIQYF
v_call: TRBV18; d_call: .; clone_size: .; j_call: TRBJ2-2; cdr3_nt: TGTGCCAGCTCATTGGGGGTAACGAACACCGGGGAGCTGTTTTTT; cdr3_aa: CASSLGVTNTGELFF
v_call: TRBV14; d_call: TRBD1; clone_size: .; j_call: TRBJ1-1; cdr3_nt: TGTGCCAGCAGCCCCGGAGGGGGCCCAGCTTTCTTT; cdr3_aa: CASSPGGGPAFF
v_call: TRBV28; d_call: .; clone_size: .; j_call: TRBJ1-2; cdr3_nt: TGTGCCAGCAGTGGGTGGTATGGCTACACCTTC; cdr3_aa: CASSGWYGYTF
v_call: TRBV7-8; d_call: TRBD1; clone_size: .; j_call: TRBJ2-7; cdr3_nt: TGTGCCAGCAGCCCGGGACAGGGCATCAACGAGCAGTACTTC; cdr3_aa: CASSPGQGINEQYF